These 6 T cell receptor beta chains were all obtained from the same sample, sequenced in a study of read filtering for tumor transcriptome and immune sequencing. From about 400 ng of RNA, a library with molecular barcoded alpha/delta and beta/gamma adaptors was made. Each CDR3 protein is one row after TCRdb ran MiXCR on the reads. Among 30,000 to 50,000 distinct CDR3 sequences listed, about 10% were seen once. Sequenced sample: a population of CD138-negative cells sorted from bone marrow. The source is a donor aged 40 or older with multiple myeloma.

This clonotype came up many times. The chain has TRBV20-1 and TRBJ2-1, with 7 bases that match TRBD2. The germline gives CDR1 DFQATT, CDR2 SNEGSKA (reference sequence). V lost 3 bases and J lost 4; bases outside the gene matches: 9. This CDR3 has 15 residues. CDR3 in amino acids: CSARNQASGYNEQFF. The CDR3 region has the DNA TGCAGTGCTAGGAATCAGGCTAGCGGTTACAATGAGCAGTTCTTC.

This clonotype was counted only a few times. The chain has TRBV4-1 and TRBJ2-1; perhaps TRBD2 as D (7 bases). V lost 4 bases and J 8 bases, leaving 15 bases between the germline ends. The CDR3 totals 14 residues. In germline, CDR1 is MGHRA, CDR2 YSYEKL. CDR3 region: CASSLGPGGDEQFF. In nucleotides, the CDR3 is TGCGCCAGCAGCCTGGGACCGGGGGGCGATGAGCAGTTCTTC.

The sample holds a few counts of this clonotype. The chain employs TRBV20-1 and TRBJ2-5; D is perhaps TRBD2 (5 bases). Trimming pared 0 bases from V and 1 base from J, leaving 12 bases between. Germline V gene sequence: CDR1 DFQATT, CDR2 SNEGSKA (reference sequence). The CDR3 is 15 amino acids. The CDR3 DNA is TGCAGTGCTAGAGATCTAGCCGGGCCCCAAGAGACCCAGTACTTC. This encodes CSARDLAGPQETQYF.

This clonotype was picked up many times. V is TRBV5-1 and J is TRBJ2-7; no firm D call. CDR1 and CDR2 (germline): SGHRS, YFSETQ. The CDR3 is made up of 14 amino acids. Trimming removed 3 bases from V and 0 bases from J, with 10 bases in between. The CDR3 here is CASSSGPLSYEQYF. CDR3 in DNA: TGCGCCAGCAGCTCAGGACCCCTCTCCTACGAGCAGTACTTC.

About this clonotype itself: No conserved phenylalanine or tryptophan ends this CDR3, so it is likely a read error. CDR3 DNA sequence: TGTGCCAGCAGCTCAGACAGCTCGGGACGCTCGAGCACTGAAGCTTTCCTT. Amino acids: CASSSDSSGRSSTEAFL. The V and J genes are TRBV7-9 and TRBJ1-1; D is possibly TRBD1 (5 bases). Trimming took off 4 bases at V and 4 bases at J, with 22 bases between the two ends. This CDR3 has 17 amino acids. From germline, CDR1 is SEHNR and CDR2 FQNEAQ (reference sequence).

This clonotype was detected a few times. The rearrangement links TRBV20-1 to TRBJ1-5, with D perhaps TRBD1 (5 bases). Germline CDR1 reads DFQATT; CDR2 reads SNEGSKA (reference sequence). This CDR3 contains 12 residues. V dropped 7 bases and J dropped 4 bases, with 11 bases sitting between them. The CDR3 is CSVQGTNQPQHF. The CDR3 DNA sequence: TGCAGTGTCCAGGGAACTAATCAGCCCCAGCATTTT.